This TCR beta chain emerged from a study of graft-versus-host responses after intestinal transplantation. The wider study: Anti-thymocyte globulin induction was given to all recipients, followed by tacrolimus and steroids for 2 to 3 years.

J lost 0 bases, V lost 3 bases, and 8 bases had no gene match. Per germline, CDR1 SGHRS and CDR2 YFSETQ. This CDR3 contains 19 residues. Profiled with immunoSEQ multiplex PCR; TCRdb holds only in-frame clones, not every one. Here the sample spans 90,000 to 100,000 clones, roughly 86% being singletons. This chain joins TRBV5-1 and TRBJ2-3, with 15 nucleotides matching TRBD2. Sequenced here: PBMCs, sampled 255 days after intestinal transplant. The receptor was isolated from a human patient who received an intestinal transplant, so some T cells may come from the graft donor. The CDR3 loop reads CASSSGLAGGLHSTDTQYF. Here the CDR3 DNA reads TGCGCCAGCAGCTCCGGACTAGCGGGGGGGCTACATAGCACAGATACGCAGTATTTT.